The clone carrying this TCR beta chain was recorded a few times. As yet, its antigen is unknown. This CDR3 contains 14 residues. The V and J ends lost 3 bases and 4 bases, in that order; junction bases with no gene match: 6. The germline V gene has CDR1 DFQATT and CDR2 SNEGSKA (reference sequence). The authors ran a second PCR of roughly 6 to 12 cycles using a sample-barcoded 5' primer and a J-beta primer mix. Each CDR3 protein is one row after TCRdb ran MiXCR on the 5' RACE reads. The table includes roughly 800,000 distinct CDR3 sequences, 25% detected once. The data are from a study of blood T cells in healthy people across ages. Findings and caveats of the study: TCR beta diversity was tightly associated with the proportion of naive T cells.

These same records also appear under a second study, on T cells of mothers and their children. That source notes: Second-round PCR products received sample barcodes and 2-4 random nucleotides from the M1S primer.

This chain uses TRBV20-1 with TRBJ2-7, with 10 bases identical to TRBD1. Sequences were obtained from blood. The TCR was taken from a boy under 18 in good health. This chain's CDR3 is CSARPGTGAYEQYF. The CDR3 DNA sequence: TGCAGTGCTAGGCCCGGGACAGGGGCATACGAGCAGTACTTC.